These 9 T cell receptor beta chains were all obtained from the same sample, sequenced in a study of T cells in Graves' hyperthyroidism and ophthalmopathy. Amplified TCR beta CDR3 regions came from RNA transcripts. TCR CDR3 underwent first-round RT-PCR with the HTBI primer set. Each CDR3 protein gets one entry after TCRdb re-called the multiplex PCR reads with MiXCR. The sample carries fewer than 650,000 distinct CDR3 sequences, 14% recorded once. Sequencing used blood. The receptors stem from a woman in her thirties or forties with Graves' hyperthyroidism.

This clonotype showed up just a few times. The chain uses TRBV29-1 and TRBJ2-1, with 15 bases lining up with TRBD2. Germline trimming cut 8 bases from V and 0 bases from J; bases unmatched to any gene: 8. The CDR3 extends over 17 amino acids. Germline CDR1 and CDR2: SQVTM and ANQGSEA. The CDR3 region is CSIVGLAGGSSYNEQFF. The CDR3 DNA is TGCAGCATTGTTGGACTAGCGGGAGGGTCCTCCTACAATGAGCAGTTCTTC.

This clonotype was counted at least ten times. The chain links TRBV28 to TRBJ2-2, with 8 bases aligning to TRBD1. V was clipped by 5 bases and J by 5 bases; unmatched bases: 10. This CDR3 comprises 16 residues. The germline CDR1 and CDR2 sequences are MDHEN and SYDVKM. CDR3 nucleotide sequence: TGTGCCAGCAGTAATGTTACAGGGGGAGTAACCGGGGAGCTGTTTTTT. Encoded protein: CASSNVTGGVTGELFF.

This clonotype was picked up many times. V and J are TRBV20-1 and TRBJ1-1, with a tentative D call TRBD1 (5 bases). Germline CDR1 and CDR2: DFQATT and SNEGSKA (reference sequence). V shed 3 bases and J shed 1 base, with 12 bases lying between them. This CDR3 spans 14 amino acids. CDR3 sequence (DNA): TGCAGTGCTAGGAGGAACGACAGGAACACTGAAGCTTTCTTT. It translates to CSARRNDRNTEAFF.

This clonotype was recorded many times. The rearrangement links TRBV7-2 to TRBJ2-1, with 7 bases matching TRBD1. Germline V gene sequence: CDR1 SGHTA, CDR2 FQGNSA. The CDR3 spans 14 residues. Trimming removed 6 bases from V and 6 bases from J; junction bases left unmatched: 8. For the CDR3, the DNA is TGTGCCAGCAGAGTACAGGGGCCCCGCAATGAGCAGTTCTTC. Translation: CASRVQGPRNEQFF.

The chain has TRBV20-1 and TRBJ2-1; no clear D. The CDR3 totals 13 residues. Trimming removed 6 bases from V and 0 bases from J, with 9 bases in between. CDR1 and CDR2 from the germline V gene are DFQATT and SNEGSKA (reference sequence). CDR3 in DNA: TGCAGTGCCTTCGTAAGCTCCTACAATGAGCAGTTCTTC. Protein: CSAFVSSYNEQFF.

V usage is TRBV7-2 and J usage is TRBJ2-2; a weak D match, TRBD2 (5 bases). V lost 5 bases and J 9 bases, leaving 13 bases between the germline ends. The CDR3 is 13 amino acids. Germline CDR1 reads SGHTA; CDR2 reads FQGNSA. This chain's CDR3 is CASSPQEARELFF. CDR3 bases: TGTGCCAGCAGCCCCCAGGAGGCCAGGGAGCTGTTTTTT.

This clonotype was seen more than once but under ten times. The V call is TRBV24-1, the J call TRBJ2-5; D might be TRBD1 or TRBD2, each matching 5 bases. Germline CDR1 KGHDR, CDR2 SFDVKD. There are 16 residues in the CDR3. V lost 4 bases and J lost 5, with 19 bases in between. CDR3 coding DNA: TGTGCCACCAGTGACACCGGGACCCGAGTTACGGAGACCCAGTACTTC. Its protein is CATSDTGTRVTETQYF.

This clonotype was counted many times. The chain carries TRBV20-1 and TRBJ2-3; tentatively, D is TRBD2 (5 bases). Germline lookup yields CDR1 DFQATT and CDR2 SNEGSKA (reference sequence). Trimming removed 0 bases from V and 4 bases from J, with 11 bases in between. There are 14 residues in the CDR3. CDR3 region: CSARESRVADTQYF. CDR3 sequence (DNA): TGCAGTGCTAGAGAGTCGAGGGTTGCAGATACGCAGTATTTT.

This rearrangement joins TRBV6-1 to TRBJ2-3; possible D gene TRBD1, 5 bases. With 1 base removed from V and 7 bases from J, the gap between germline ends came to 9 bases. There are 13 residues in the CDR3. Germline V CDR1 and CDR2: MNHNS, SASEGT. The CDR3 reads CASSEEGVYTQYF. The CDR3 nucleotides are TGTGCCAGCAGTGAAGAAGGGGTGTATACGCAGTATTTT.